Sequencing of this T cell receptor beta chain was carried out in a study of response to subunit inactivated influenza vaccine. Overall study results and limits: Authors suggested each seasonal influenza vaccination recruits few new T cells.

This clonotype was counted at least ten times. Its antigen is unidentified. TCRdb redid the calling of the RT-PCR reads with MiXCR, one entry per CDR3 protein. Of approximately 570,000 distinct CDR3 sequences in the sample, 7.6% were seen once. The sample was PBMCs from blood, taken roughly 24 months after vaccination. The sequence derives from a man between 50 and 70 years old who received an inactivated influenza vaccine.

CDR3 nucleotide sequence: TGCAGTCCCCGACTAGCGGAGACCCAGTACTTC. Translation: CSPRLAETQYF. This rearrangement joins TRBV20-1 to TRBJ2-5, with 8 bases matching TRBD2. The germline gives CDR1 DFQATT, CDR2 SNEGSKA (reference sequence). The CDR3 is made up of 11 amino acids. The V gene end was trimmed by 8 bases and the J gene end by 5 bases; junction bases not matched to a gene: 4.